This T cell receptor beta chain was retrieved from a study of blood T cells in healthy people across ages. The V end lost 6 bases, the J end lost 7 bases, and 21 bases lay between the germline ends. Looked up from germline, CDR1 is MNHNS and CDR2 is SASEGT. The CDR3 runs 15 residues. Study conclusions and caveats: There were more naive CD4+ cells and higher diversity in long-lived donors than in aged donors. With naive T cell percentage, TCR beta diversity showed a strong correlation.

This clonotype was counted many times. Its antigen is unknown. PCR was performed a second time for roughly 7 to 11 cycles using a sample-barcoded 5' primer and a J-beta primer mix. TCRdb fed the 5' RACE reads into MiXCR, producing one record per CDR3 protein. The sample comprises more than 800,000 distinct CDR3 sequences, about 28% of which are singletons, and 17% rests with the top ten. Each donor supplied around 9.9 milliliters of peripheral blood. The chain carries TRBV6-1 and TRBJ1-2; unclear D gene. What was sequenced was blood. This TCR derives from a woman aged 80 or older in good health. CDR3 loop: CASRPLGGQAPGYTF. CDR3 sequence (DNA): TGTGCCAGCAGGCCTCTGGGTGGGCAGGCCCCTGGCTACACCTTC.